This TCR beta chain derives from a study of response to subunit inactivated influenza vaccine. Study-level results: The authors proposed limited new T cell recruitment per seasonal influenza vaccination.

The CDR3 has 20 amino acids. Looked up from germline, CDR1 is SGHAT and CDR2 is FQDESV (reference sequence). With V trimmed by 7 bases and J by 0 bases, 13 bases remained unmatched. MiXCR was run by TCRdb on the RT-PCR reads, yielding one entry per CDR3 protein. Of over 650,000 distinct CDR3 sequences in the sample, around 20% were seen once. This clonotype was detected ten times or more. Its antigen is undetermined. This specimen consisted of PBMCs from blood, obtained roughly 5 days after vaccination. The chain carries TRBV11-1 and TRBJ2-1; 15 positions match TRBD2. The source of this sequence is a man in his forties or fifties who received an inactivated influenza vaccine. DNA for the CDR3: TGTGCCAGCACCCCCGATCCGGGACTAGCGGGGGGCCGCTCCTACAATGAGCAGTTCTTC. Translation: CASTPDPGLAGGRSYNEQFF. The full variable domain, rest sourced from reference TRBV11-1 and TRBJ2-1, is EAEVAQSPRYKITEKSQAVAFWCDPISGHATLYWYRQILGQGPELLVQFQDESVVDDSQLPKDRFSAERLKGVDSTLKIQPAELGDSAMYLCASTPDPGLAGGRSYNEQFFGPGTRLTVL.